The following is a T cell receptor beta chain sequence with its context. What it binds is unknown. Both 60 Vbeta primers and 13 Jbeta primers went into the PCR. TCRdb's table, derived via immunoSEQ multiplex PCR, lists solely in-frame clones and lacks some. The data show about 200,000 clones, approximately 80% seen once. Germline V lookup: CDR1 MGHDK, CDR2 SYGVNS. The ends were cut back, 6 bases at V and 3 bases at J, with 15 bases in the middle. The CDR3 length is 14 residues. This sample was taken from a study of cytomegalovirus exposure and HLA in healthy donors. Findings and limits, study-wide: What was likely a sequencing artifact was a cluster of highly shared sequence variants. The majority of TCR sequences were rare, yet some public TCRs appeared in many donors.

Donors consisted of healthy bone marrow donors. Though nominally healthy at sampling, donors likely had unrecorded immune exposures. The specimen sequenced was PBMCs. The rearrangement links TRBV25-1 to TRBJ2-7, with a tentative D call TRBD2 (5 bases). The TCR sequence derives from a man younger than 45 in good health and CMV-seronegative. CDR3 residues: CASSNPGGLYEQYF. In nucleotides, the CDR3 is TGTGCCAGCAGCAACCCCGGCGGACTCTACGAGCAGTACTTC.